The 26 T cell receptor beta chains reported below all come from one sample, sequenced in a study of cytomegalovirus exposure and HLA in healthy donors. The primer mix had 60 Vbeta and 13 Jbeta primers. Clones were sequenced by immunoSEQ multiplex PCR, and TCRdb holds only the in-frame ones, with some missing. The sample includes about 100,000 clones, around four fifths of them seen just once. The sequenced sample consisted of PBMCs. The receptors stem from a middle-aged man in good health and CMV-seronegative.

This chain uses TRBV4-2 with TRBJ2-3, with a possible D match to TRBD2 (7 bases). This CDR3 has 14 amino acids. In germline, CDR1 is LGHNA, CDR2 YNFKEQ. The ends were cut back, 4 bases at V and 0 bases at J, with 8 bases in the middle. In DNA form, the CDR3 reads TGTGCCAGCAGCCGGGGGGGCAGCACAGATACGCAGTATTTT. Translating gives CASSRGGSTDTQYF.

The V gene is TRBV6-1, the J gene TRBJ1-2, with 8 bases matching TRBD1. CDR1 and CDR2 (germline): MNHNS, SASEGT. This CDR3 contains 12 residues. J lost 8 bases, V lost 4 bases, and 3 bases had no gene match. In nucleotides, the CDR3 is TGTGCCAGCAGTGGCAACAGGGGGGGCTACACCTTC. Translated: CASSGNRGGYTF.

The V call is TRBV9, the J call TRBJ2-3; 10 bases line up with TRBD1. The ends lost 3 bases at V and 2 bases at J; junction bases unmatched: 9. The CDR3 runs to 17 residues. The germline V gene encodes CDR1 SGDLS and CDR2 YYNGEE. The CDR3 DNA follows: TGTGCCAGCAGCGCCATTGGACAGGGGGGCCCCACAGATACGCAGTATTTT. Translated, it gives CASSAIGQGGPTDTQYF.

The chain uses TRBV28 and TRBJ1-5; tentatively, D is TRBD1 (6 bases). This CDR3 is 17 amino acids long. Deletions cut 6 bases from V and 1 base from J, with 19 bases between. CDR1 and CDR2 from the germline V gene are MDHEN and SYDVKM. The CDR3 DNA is TGTGCCAGCAGCGCCCCTAACAGGGTAAGGAGCAATCAGCCCCAGCATTTT. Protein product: CASSAPNRVRSNQPQHF.

CDR3 sequence (DNA): TGTGCCAGCAGCACCGCCAGGGAAGAGACCCAGTACTTC. It specifies CASSTAREETQYF. The chain recombines TRBV5-4 with TRBJ2-5, with D maybe TRBD1 (5 bases). This CDR3 contains 13 residues. Germline V CDR1 and CDR2: SGHNT, YYREEE (reference sequence). Trimming pared 4 bases from V and 3 bases from J, leaving 10 bases between.

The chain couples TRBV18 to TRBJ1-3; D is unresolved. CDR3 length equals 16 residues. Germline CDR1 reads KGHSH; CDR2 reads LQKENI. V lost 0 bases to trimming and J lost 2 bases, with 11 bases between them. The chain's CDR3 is CASSPPSSIAGNTIYF. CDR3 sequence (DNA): TGTGCCAGCTCACCACCTAGCTCAATTGCTGGAAACACCATATATTTT.

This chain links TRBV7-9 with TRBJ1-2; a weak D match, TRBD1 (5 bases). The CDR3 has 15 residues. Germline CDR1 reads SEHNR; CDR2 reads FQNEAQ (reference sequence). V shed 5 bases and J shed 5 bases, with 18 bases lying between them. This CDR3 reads CASSLGTRPLYGYTF. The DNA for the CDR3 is TGTGCCAGCAGCCTAGGGACTCGTCCCCTGTATGGCTACACCTTC.

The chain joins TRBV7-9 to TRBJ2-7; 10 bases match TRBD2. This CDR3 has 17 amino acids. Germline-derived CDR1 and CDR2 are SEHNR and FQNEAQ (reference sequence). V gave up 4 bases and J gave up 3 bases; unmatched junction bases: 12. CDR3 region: CASSSRGLAGGYYEQYF. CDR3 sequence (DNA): TGTGCCAGCAGCTCAAGAGGGTTAGCGGGGGGTTACTACGAGCAGTACTTC.

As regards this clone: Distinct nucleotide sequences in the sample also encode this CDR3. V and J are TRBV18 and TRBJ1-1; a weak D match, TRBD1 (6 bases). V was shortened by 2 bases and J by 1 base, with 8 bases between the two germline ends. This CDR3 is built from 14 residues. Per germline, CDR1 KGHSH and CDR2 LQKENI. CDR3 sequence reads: CASSPGQTNTEAFF. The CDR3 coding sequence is TGTGCCAGCTCACCAGGACAGACGAACACTGAAGCTTTCTTT.

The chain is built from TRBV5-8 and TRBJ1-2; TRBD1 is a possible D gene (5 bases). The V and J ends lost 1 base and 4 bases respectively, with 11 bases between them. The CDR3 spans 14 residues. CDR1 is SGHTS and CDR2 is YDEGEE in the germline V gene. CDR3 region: CASSLWGESYGYTF. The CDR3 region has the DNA TGTGCCAGCAGCTTGTGGGGGGAATCCTATGGCTACACCTTC. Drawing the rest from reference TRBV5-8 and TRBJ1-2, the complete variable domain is EAGVTQSPTHLIKTRGQQATLRCSPISGHTSVYWYQQALGLGLQFLLWYDEGEERNRGNFPPRFSGRQFPNYSSELNVNALELEDSALYLCASSLWGESYGYTFGSGTRLTVV.

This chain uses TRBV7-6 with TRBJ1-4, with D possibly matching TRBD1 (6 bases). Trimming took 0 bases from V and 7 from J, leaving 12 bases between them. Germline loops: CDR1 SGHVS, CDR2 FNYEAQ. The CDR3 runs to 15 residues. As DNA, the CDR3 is TGTGCCAGCAGCTTAGCGGCAGGGGAGGGTGAAAAACTGTTTTTT. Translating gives CASSLAAGEGEKLFF.

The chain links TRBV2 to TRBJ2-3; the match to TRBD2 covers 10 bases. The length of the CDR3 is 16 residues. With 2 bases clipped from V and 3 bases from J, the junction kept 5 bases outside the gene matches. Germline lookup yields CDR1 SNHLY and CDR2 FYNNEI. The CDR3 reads CASSELAGGVTDTQYF. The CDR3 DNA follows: TGTGCCAGCAGTGAATTAGCGGGGGGAGTAACAGATACGCAGTATTTT.

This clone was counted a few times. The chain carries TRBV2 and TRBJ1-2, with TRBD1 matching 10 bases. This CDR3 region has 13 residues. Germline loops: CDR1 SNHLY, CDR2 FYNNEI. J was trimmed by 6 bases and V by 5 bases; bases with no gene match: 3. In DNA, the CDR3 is TGTGCCAGCAGTAAAGGGACAGGGGATGGCTACACCTTC. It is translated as CASSKGTGDGYTF.

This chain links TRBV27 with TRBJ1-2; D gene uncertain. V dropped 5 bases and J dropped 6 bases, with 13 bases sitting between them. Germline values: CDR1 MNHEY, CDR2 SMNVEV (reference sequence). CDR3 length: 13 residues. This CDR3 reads CASSNSRRNGYTF. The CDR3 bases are TGTGCCAGCAGTAATTCTCGCAGAAATGGCTACACCTTC.

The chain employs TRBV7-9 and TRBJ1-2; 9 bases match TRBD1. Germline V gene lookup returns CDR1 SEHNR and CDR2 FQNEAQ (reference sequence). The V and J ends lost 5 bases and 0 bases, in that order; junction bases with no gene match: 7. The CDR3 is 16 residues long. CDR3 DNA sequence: TGTGCCAGCAGCCTCGGGACAGGGCTTACTAACTATGGCTACACCTTC. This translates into CASSLGTGLTNYGYTF.

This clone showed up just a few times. The CDR3 protein is CASSTNRGLYAFF. CDR3 in DNA: TGTGCCAGCAGTACCAACAGGGGTTTGTATGCTTTCTTT. The genes are TRBV27 and TRBJ1-1; TRBD1 aligns across 7 bases. The germline V gene has CDR1 MNHEY and CDR2 SMNVEV (reference sequence). V shed 5 bases, J shed 11 bases, and the junction held 11 bases outside the gene matches. This CDR3 contains 13 residues.

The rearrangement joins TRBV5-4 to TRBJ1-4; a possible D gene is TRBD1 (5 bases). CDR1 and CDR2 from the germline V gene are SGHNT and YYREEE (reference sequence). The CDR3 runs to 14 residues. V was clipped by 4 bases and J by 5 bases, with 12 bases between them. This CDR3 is CASSGGVQNEKLFF. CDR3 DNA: TGTGCCAGCAGCGGGGGGGTCCAGAATGAAAAACTGTTTTTT.

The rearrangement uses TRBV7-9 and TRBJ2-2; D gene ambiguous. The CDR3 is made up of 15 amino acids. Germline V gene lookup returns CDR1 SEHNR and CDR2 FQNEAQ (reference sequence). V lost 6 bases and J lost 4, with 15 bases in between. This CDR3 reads CASSLWSSGTGELFF. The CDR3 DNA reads TGTGCCAGCAGTCTATGGTCTTCGGGCACCGGGGAGCTGTTTTTT.

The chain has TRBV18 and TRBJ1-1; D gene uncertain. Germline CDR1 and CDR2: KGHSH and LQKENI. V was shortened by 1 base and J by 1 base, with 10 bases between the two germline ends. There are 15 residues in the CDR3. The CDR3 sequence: CASSPRPGRNTEAFF. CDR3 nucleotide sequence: TGTGCCAGCTCACCACGGCCCGGGAGGAACACTGAAGCTTTCTTT.

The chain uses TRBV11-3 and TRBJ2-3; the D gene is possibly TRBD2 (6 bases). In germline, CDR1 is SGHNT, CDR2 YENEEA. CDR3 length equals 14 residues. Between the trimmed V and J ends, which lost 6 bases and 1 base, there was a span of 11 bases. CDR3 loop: CASSRPGGTDTQYF. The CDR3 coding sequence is TGTGCCAGCAGTCGACCGGGGGGCACAGATACGCAGTATTTT. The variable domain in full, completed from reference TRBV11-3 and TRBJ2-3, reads EAGVVQSPRYKIIEKKQPVAFWCNPISGHNTLYWYLQNLGQGPELLIRYENEEAVDDSQLPKDRFSAERLKGVDSTLKIQPAELGDSAVYLCASSRPGGTDTQYFGPGTRLTVL.

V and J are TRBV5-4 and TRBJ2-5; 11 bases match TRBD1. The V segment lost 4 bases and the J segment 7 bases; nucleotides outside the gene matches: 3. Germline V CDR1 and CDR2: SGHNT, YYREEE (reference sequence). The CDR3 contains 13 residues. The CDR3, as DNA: TGTGCCAGCAGCCTGGGACAGGGGGGGACCCAGTACTTC. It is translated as CASSLGQGGTQYF. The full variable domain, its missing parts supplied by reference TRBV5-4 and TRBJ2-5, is ETGVTQSPTHLIKTRGQQVTLRCSSQSGHNTVSWYQQALGQGPQFIFQYYREEENGRGNFPPRFSGLQFPNYSSELNVNALELDDSALYLCASSLGQGGTQYFGPGTRLLVL.

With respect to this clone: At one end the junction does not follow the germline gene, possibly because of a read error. In DNA form, the CDR3 reads TGTTCCAGCAGCTTAGAACAGGGACGGGCTTTCTTT. It is translated as CSSSLEQGRAFF. The chain uses TRBV7-9 and TRBJ1-1; TRBD1 might be the D (6 bases). The CDR3 is 12 residues long. Germline V CDR1 and CDR2: SEHNR, FQNEAQ (reference sequence).

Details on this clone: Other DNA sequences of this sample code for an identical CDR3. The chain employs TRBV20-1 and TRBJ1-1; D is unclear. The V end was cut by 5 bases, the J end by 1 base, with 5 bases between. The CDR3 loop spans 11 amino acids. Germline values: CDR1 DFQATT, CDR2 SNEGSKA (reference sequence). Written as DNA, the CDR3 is TGCAGTGCTTCCAGGAACACTGAAGCTTTCTTT. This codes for CSASRNTEAFF.

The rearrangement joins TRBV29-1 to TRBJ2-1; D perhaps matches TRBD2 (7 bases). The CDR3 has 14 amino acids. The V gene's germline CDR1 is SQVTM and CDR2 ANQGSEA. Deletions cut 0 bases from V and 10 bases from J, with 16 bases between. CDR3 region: CSVEEYRGAPEQFF. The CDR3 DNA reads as TGCAGCGTTGAAGAGTACCGGGGGGCCCCGGAGCAGTTCTTC.

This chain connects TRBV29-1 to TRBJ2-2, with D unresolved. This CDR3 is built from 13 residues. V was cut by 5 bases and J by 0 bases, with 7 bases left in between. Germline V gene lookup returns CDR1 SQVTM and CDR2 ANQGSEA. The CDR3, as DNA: TGCAGCGTTCGTCACACGAACACCGGGGAGCTGTTTTTT. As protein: CSVRHTNTGELFF.

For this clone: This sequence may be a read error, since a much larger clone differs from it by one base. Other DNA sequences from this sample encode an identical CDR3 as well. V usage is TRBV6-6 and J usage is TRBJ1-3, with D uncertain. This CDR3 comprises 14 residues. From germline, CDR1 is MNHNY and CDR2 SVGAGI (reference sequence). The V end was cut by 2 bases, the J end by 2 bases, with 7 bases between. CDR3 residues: CASSYGRAGNTIYF. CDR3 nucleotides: TGTGCCAGCAGTTACGGGAGGGCTGGAAACACCATATATTTT.